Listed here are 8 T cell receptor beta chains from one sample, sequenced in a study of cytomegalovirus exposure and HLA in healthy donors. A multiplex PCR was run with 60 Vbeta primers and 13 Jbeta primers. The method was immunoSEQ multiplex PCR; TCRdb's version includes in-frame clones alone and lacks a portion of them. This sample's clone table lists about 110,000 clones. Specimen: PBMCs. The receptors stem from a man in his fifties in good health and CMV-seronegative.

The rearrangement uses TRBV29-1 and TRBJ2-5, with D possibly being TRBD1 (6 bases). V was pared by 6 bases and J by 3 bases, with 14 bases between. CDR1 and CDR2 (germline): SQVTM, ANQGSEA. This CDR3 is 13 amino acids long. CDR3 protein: CSVKDSHKETQYF. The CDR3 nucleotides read TGCAGCGTAAAGGACAGCCACAAAGAGACCCAGTACTTC.

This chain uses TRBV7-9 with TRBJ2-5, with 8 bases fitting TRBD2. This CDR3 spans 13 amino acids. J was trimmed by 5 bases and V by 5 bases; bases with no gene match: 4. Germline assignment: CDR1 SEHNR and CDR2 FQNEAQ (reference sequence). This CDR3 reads CASSRGGLETQYF. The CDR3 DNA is TGTGCCAGCAGCCGGGGGGGGCTGGAGACCCAGTACTTC.

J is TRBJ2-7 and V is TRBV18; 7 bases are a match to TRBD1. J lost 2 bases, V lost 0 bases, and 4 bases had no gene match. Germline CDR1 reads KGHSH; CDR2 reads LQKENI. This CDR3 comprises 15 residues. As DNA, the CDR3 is TGTGCCAGCTCACCACCGGGACAGAGAGCCTACGAGCAGTACTTC. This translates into CASSPPGQRAYEQYF.

Written as DNA, the CDR3 is TGTGCCAGCAGTGAAATGGAGGCAGCCACTAACTATGGCTACACCTTC. Protein product: CASSEMEAATNYGYTF. The chain joins TRBV2 to TRBJ1-2, with D hard to call. Per the germline V gene, CDR1 is SNHLY and CDR2 is FYNNEI. The CDR3 is 16 amino acids. V shed 2 bases and J shed 0 bases, with 13 bases lying between them.

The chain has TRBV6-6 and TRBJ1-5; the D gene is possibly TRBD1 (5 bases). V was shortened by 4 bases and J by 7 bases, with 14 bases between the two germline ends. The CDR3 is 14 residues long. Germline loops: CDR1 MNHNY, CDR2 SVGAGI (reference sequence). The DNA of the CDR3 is TGTGCCAGCAGTTTGGGGGGGAGAGGACAGCCCCAGCATTTT. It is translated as CASSLGGRGQPQHF.

Here the CDR3 reads CASSAEAGQGGLLFF. The CDR3 nucleotides are TGTGCCAGCAGCGCCGAGGCGGGACAGGGTGGATTACTGTTTTTT. The rearrangement links TRBV9 to TRBJ1-4; 9 bases are a match to TRBD1. CDR1 is SGDLS and CDR2 is YYNGEE in the germline V gene. The CDR3 extends over 15 amino acids. V was clipped by 3 bases and J by 13 bases; unmatched bases: 13.

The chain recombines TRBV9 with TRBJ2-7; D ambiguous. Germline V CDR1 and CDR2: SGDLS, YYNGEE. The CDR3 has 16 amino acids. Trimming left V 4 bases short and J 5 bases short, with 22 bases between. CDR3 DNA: TGTGCCAGCAGCCCGTATCAACAGCCCCAACTGGACGAGCAGTACTTC. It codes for CASSPYQQPQLDEQYF. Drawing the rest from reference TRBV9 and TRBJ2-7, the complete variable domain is DSGVTQTPKHLITATGQRVTLRCSPRSGDLSVYWYQQSLDQGLQFLIQYYNGEERAKGNILERFSAQQFPDLHSELNLSSLELGDSALYFCASSPYQQPQLDEQYFGPGTRLTVT.

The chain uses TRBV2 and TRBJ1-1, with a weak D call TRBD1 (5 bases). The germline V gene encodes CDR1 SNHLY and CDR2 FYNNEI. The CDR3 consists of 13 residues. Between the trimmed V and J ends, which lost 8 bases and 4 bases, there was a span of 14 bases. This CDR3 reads CASQAQGFTEAFF. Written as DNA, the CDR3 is TGTGCCAGCCAGGCCCAGGGATTCACTGAAGCTTTCTTT.